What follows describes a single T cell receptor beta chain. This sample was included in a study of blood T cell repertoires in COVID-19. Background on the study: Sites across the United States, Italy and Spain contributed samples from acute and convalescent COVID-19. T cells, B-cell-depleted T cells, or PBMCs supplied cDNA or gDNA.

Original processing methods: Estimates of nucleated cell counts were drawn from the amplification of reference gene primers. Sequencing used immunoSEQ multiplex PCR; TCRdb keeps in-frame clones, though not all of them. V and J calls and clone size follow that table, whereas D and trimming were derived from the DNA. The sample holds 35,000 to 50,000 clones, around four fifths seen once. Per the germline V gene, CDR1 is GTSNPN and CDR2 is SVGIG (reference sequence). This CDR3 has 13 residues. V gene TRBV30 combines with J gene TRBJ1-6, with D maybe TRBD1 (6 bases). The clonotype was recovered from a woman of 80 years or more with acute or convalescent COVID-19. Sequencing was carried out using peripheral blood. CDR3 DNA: TGTGCTTCTAAGGAAGGGGGTATTTCACCCCTCCACTTT. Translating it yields CASKEGGISPLHF.